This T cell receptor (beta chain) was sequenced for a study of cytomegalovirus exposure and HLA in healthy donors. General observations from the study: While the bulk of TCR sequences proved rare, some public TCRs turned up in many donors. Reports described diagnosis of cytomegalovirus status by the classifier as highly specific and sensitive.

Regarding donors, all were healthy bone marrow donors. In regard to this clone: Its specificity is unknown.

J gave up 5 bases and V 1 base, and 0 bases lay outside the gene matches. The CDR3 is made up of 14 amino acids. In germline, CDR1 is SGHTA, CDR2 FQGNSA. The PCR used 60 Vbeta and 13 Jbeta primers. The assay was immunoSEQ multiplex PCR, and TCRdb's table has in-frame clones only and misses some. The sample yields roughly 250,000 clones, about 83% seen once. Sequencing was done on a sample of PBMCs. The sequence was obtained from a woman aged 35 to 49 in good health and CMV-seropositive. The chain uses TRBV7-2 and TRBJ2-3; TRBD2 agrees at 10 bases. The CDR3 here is CASSLGLAGDTQYF. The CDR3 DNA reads TGTGCCAGCAGCTTAGGACTAGCGGGAGATACGCAGTATTTT.